The 28 T cell receptor beta chains given below trace back to one sample, sequenced in a study of control samples from healthy donors and cancer patients. The repertoire was sequenced with immunoSEQ multiplex PCR; TCRdb's copy has only in-frame clones and lacks some. The table includes roughly 38,000 clones, over 80% detected once. Sequenced material: blood. These TCRs come from a man aged 55 to 70 in good health.

The chain recombines TRBV2 with TRBJ1-2; D not certain. Germline V CDR1 and CDR2: SNHLY, FYNNEI. CDR3 size: 13 residues. Trimming shortened V by 5 bases and J by 0 bases, and 7 bases separated the two germline ends. The chain's CDR3 is CASSRGSNYGYTF. CDR3 coding DNA: TGTGCCAGCAGTCGCGGCTCTAACTATGGCTACACCTTC.

The V and J genes are TRBV4-3 and TRBJ1-2; D possibly corresponds to TRBD1 (5 bases). Trimming removed 0 bases at V and 2 bases at J, with 13 bases between. This CDR3 region has 16 residues. Germline CDR1 and CDR2: LGHNA and YSLEER. The CDR3 DNA reads TGCGCCAGCAGCCAAGAGGGGGGGTCTCCGAACTATGGCTACACCTTC. This encodes CASSQEGGSPNYGYTF.

This chain connects TRBV7-2 to TRBJ1-1; a weak D match, TRBD1 (5 bases). The CDR3 is made up of 15 amino acids. The germline gives CDR1 SGHTA, CDR2 FQGNSA. The germline V and J ends were trimmed by 4 bases and 4 bases, with 16 bases remaining between them. The CDR3 DNA is TGTGCCAGCAGCTACACCGGGGGTGTCCGCACTGAAGCTTTCTTT. Protein sequence: CASSYTGGVRTEAFF. The full variable domain, its missing parts supplied by reference TRBV7-2 and TRBJ1-1, is GAGVSQSPSNKVTEKGKDVELRCDPISGHTALYWYRQSLGQGLEFLIYFQGNSAPDKSGLPSDRFSAERTGGSVSTLTIQRTQQEDSAVYLCASSYTGGVRTEAFFGQGTRLTVV.

The V and J genes are TRBV10-3 and TRBJ2-7; 9 bases match TRBD2. The CDR3 length is 15 residues. J gave up 5 bases and V 6 bases, and 11 bases lay outside the gene matches. Germline assignment: CDR1 ENHRY and CDR2 SYGVKD. The CDR3 loop is CAISRVAGEGNEQYF. DNA for the CDR3: TGTGCCATCAGCCGAGTAGCGGGGGAGGGGAACGAGCAGTACTTC.

The CDR3 here is CASSVVGGDEQYF. The DNA of the CDR3 is TGTGCCAGCAGTGTTGTTGGGGGAGACGAGCAGTACTTC. J is TRBJ2-7 and V is TRBV3-1 (or the pseudogene TRBV3-2); D might be TRBD1 or TRBD2, each matching 5 bases. This CDR3 contains 13 residues. The V gene lost 6 bases and the J gene lost 5 bases, with 14 bases spanning the gap. Germline CDR1 is LGHDT and CDR2 is YNNKEL (reference sequence).

The table lists this clone with a few counts. The rearrangement links TRBV7-2 to TRBJ2-6; D not certain. With 0 bases removed from V and 0 bases from J, the gap between germline ends came to 3 bases. This CDR3 spans 15 amino acids. Germline assignment: CDR1 SGHTA and CDR2 FQGNSA. This CDR3 reads CASSLADSGANVLTF. The CDR3 DNA reads as TGTGCCAGCAGCTTAGCTGACTCTGGGGCCAACGTCCTGACTTTC.

This sequence joins TRBV5-1 and TRBJ2-5; 11 bases are shared with TRBD2. V trimming: 2 bases; J trimming: 6 bases; junction bases outside the gene matches: 6. Germline-derived CDR1 and CDR2 are SGHRS and YFSETQ. CDR3 length: 15 amino acids. This chain's CDR3 is CASSLQTSGEKTQYF. CDR3 nucleotides: TGCGCCAGCAGCTTACAGACTAGCGGGGAGAAGACCCAGTACTTC.

J is TRBJ2-1 and V is TRBV28; 8 bases align to TRBD2. Looked up from germline, CDR1 is MDHEN and CDR2 is SYDVKM. The junction had 1 base not matched to a gene; V was cut back by 2 bases and J by 4 bases. CDR3 size: 14 residues. The CDR3, as DNA: TGTGCCAGCAGTTTAAGCGGGGGATACAATGAGCAGTTCTTC. This gives the protein CASSLSGGYNEQFF. Full variable domain (outside the CDR3, taken from reference TRBV28 and TRBJ2-1): DVKVTQSSRYLVKRTGEKVFLECVQDMDHENMFWYRQDPGLGLRLIYFSYDVKMKEKGDIPEGYSVSREKKERFSLILESASTNQTSMYLCASSLSGGYNEQFFGPGTRLTVL.

The chain has TRBV7-9 and TRBJ2-7, with 8 bases identical to TRBD1. After removal of 2 bases from V and 4 bases from J, the junction contained 4 bases not matched to a gene. This CDR3 contains 14 residues. CDR1 SEHNR and CDR2 FQNEAQ come from the germline V gene (reference sequence). The CDR3 sequence is CASSLWQGAYEQYF. The CDR3 DNA sequence: TGTGCCAGCAGCTTATGGCAGGGGGCTTACGAGCAGTACTTC.

Here the CDR3 reads CASSLGAGGTQYF. As DNA, the CDR3 is TGCGCCAGCAGTTTAGGGGCTGGGGGTACGCAGTATTTT. This chain connects TRBV5-1 to TRBJ2-3; D is perhaps TRBD1 or TRBD2 (5 bases each). With 5 bases removed from V and 8 bases from J, the gap between germline ends came to 15 bases. CDR1 and CDR2 from the germline V gene are SGHRS and YFSETQ. This CDR3 region has 13 residues.

This chain uses TRBV2 with TRBJ2-1, with D hard to call. In germline, CDR1 is SNHLY, CDR2 FYNNEI. This CDR3 comprises 11 residues. Trimming cost V 8 bases and J 9 bases, with 11 bases left between them. The CDR3 region is CASWVEREQFF. Here the CDR3 DNA reads TGTGCCAGCTGGGTCGAACGTGAGCAGTTCTTC.

This chain joins TRBV19 and TRBJ2-1; D is possibly TRBD2 (6 bases). Germline CDR1 is LNHDA and CDR2 is SQIVND (reference sequence). Trimming took 8 bases from V and 2 from J, leaving 16 bases between them. This CDR3 comprises 15 residues. The CDR3 here is CASGPPGVAYNEQFF. The CDR3 region has the DNA TGTGCCAGTGGTCCCCCGGGAGTAGCCTACAATGAGCAGTTCTTC.

The V and J genes are TRBV28 and TRBJ1-2; D remains unclear. This CDR3 has 14 residues. CDR1 and CDR2 (germline): MDHEN, SYDVKM. V lost 6 bases, J lost 5 bases, and 16 bases lay in between. The CDR3 DNA reads TGTGCCAGCAGCTCCACACGCTCCCAGTATGGCTACACCTTC. Residues: CASSSTRSQYGYTF.

This clone was detected only once. The rearrangement links TRBV28 to TRBJ1-2, with 7 bases identical to TRBD1. Germline V gene sequence: CDR1 MDHEN, CDR2 SYDVKM. Trimming cost V 3 bases and J 3 bases; bases outside gene matches: 4. This CDR3 spans 14 amino acids. The CDR3 protein is CASSFQGEDYGYTF. The CDR3 coding sequence is TGTGCCAGCAGTTTCCAGGGGGAAGACTATGGCTACACCTTC.

This chain uses TRBV4-3 with TRBJ1-3, with 7 bases matching TRBD1. Germline CDR1 is LGHNA and CDR2 is YSLEER. The CDR3 runs 17 residues. Trimming took 2 bases from V and 0 from J; bases not matched to a gene: 7. The CDR3 DNA is TGCGCCAGCAGCCAAAGGGGACAGCCGTTCTCTGGAAACACCATATATTTT. Its protein product is CASSQRGQPFSGNTIYF.

The chain employs TRBV28 and TRBJ2-7; 10 bases agree with TRBD2. V gave up 6 bases and J gave up 5 bases; unmatched junction bases: 7. The CDR3 loop spans 14 amino acids. CDR1 MDHEN and CDR2 SYDVKM come from the germline V gene. DNA of the CDR3: TGTGCCAGCAGAACGGGACTAGCGTCCCACGAGCAGTACTTC. It encodes CASRTGLASHEQYF.

J is TRBJ1-2 and V is TRBV18; D possibly corresponds to TRBD1 (6 bases). V was cut by 4 bases and J by 2 bases, with 8 bases left in between. The germline V gene has CDR1 KGHSH and CDR2 LQKENI. This CDR3 spans 13 amino acids. DNA of the CDR3: TGTGCCAGCTCACGACAGGCGAACTATGGCTACACCTTC. Protein sequence: CASSRQANYGYTF.

The chain is built from TRBV2 and TRBJ1-2, with unresolved D. V lost 6 bases and J lost 4, with 18 bases in between. The CDR3 is made up of 15 amino acids. CDR1 is SNHLY and CDR2 is FYNNEI in the germline V gene. The CDR3 here is CASSPEGSPIYGYTF. The CDR3, as DNA: TGTGCCAGCAGCCCAGAAGGCAGCCCGATCTATGGCTACACCTTC.

The chain carries TRBV6-2 or TRBV6-3 and TRBJ1-1; D gene uncertain. V was pared by 5 bases and J by 2 bases, with 12 bases between. Looked up from germline, CDR1 is MNHEY and CDR2 is SVGEGT. This CDR3 has 14 amino acids. For the CDR3, the DNA is TGTGCCAGCAGTGGGAGGGTCCGTAACACTGAAGCTTTCTTT. As protein: CASSGRVRNTEAFF.

The chain is built from TRBV2 and TRBJ2-7, with 8 positions matching TRBD1. The CDR3 is made up of 15 amino acids. The germline V gene encodes CDR1 SNHLY and CDR2 FYNNEI. The V gene end was trimmed by 4 bases and the J gene end by 2 bases; junction bases not matched to a gene: 7. The CDR3 is CASSVRGRGPYEQYF. CDR3 coding DNA: TGTGCCAGCAGTGTACGTGGCAGGGGGCCCTACGAGCAGTACTTC.

This clone was counted a single time. The chain employs TRBV6-6 and TRBJ1-3, with D possibly matching TRBD1 (6 bases). Between the trimmed V and J ends, which lost 5 bases and 0 bases, there was a span of 14 bases. Germline assignment: CDR1 MNHNY and CDR2 SVGAGI (reference sequence). The CDR3 spans 16 residues. CDR3 nucleotides: TGTGCCAGCAGTCGACAGGCTCCAAGCTCTGGAAACACCATATATTTT. Protein product: CASSRQAPSSGNTIYF.

This clone was observed once. The chain employs TRBV18 and TRBJ1-5; 7 bases agree with TRBD1. The germline V gene has CDR1 KGHSH and CDR2 LQKENI. The CDR3 is made up of 15 amino acids. Losses at the gene ends were 3 bases for V and 0 bases for J; bases not matched to a gene: 2. For the CDR3, the DNA is TGTGCCAGCTCACCGACAGGGTATAGCAATCAGCCCCAGCATTTT. Translating gives CASSPTGYSNQPQHF. Drawing the rest from reference TRBV18 and TRBJ1-5, the complete variable domain is NAGVMQNPRHLVRRRGQEARLRCSPMKGHSHVYWYRQLPEEGLKFMVYLQKENIIDESGMPKERFSAEFPKEGPSILRIQQVVRGDSAAYFCASSPTGYSNQPQHFGDGTRLSIL.

This clone was picked up a small number of times. The chain combines TRBV6-5 with TRBJ1-4; possibly TRBD1 for D (5 bases). V was trimmed by 6 bases and J by 3 bases, leaving 14 bases between them. CDR1 and CDR2 from the germline V gene are MNHEY and SVGAGI. The CDR3 covers 15 residues. The CDR3 reads CASSRKGNSNEKLFF. The CDR3 nucleotides read TGTGCCAGCAGCAGAAAGGGGAATTCTAATGAAAAACTGTTTTTT.

The chain combines TRBV19 with TRBJ2-5; D call uncertain. The CDR3 has 15 residues. Trimming stripped 6 bases from V and 2 bases from J, with 16 bases between. Germline V gives CDR1 LNHDA, CDR2 SQIVND (reference sequence). CDR3 sequence: CASSSRRNLQETQYF. The CDR3 DNA reads as TGTGCCAGTAGCAGTAGGAGAAACTTACAAGAGACCCAGTACTTC.

V gene TRBV29-1 combines with J gene TRBJ1-1; 11 bases match TRBD1. J lost 0 bases, V lost 7 bases, and 7 bases had no gene match. The CDR3 runs to 15 residues. The germline gives CDR1 SQVTM, CDR2 ANQGSEA. CDR3 bases: TGCAGCGCCGATGGGACAGGGGGTGTGAACACTGAAGCTTTCTTT. Encoded protein: CSADGTGGVNTEAFF.

The V gene is TRBV7-9, the J gene TRBJ1-2; TRBD1 matches 7 bases. The CDR3 runs to 14 residues. Trimming at V came to 1 base and at J to 5 bases, leaving 4 bases not matched to a gene. The germline gives CDR1 SEHNR, CDR2 FQNEAQ (reference sequence). In DNA, the CDR3 is TGTGCCAGCAGCTTAGAAGGGACAGCTTATGGCTACACCTTC. Protein sequence: CASSLEGTAYGYTF.

The rearrangement joins TRBV7-2 to TRBJ2-5; 9 bases are a match to TRBD1. V gave up 0 bases and J gave up 3 bases; unmatched junction bases: 5. Germline CDR1 is SGHTA and CDR2 is FQGNSA. The CDR3 extends over 16 amino acids. This CDR3 reads CASSLAGTGREETQYF. Written as DNA, the CDR3 is TGTGCCAGCAGCTTAGCCGGGACAGGGAGGGAAGAGACCCAGTACTTC.

V usage is TRBV24-1 and J usage is TRBJ1-5; the D gene is possibly TRBD1 (5 bases). Trimming took 4 bases from V and 9 from J, leaving 18 bases between them. CDR3 length: 15 residues. From germline, CDR1 is KGHDR and CDR2 SFDVKD. The CDR3 DNA reads as TGTGCCACCAGTGACAGTTCCGGGACCAATGGGCCCCAGCATTTT. Its translation is CATSDSSGTNGPQHF.